This T cell receptor (beta chain) was profiled in a study of cytomegalovirus exposure and HLA in healthy donors. The PCR made use of 60 Vbeta and 13 Jbeta primers. Profiling relied on immunoSEQ multiplex PCR, and the TCRdb table lists in-frame clones only, not all of them. The repertoire holds approximately 100,000 clones, with approximately 72% as singletons. V shed 4 bases and J shed 2 bases, with 8 bases lying between them. CDR3 length: 13 amino acids. Germline V gives CDR1 LGHNA, CDR2 YSLEER. Sequenced material: PBMCs. This sequence originates from a male donor in good health and CMV-seropositive. The chain recombines TRBV4-3 with TRBJ1-1; D gene uncertain. CDR3 in DNA: TGCGCCAGCAGCCTTAATACTAACACTGAAGCTTTCTTT. It yields the protein CASSLNTNTEAFF.